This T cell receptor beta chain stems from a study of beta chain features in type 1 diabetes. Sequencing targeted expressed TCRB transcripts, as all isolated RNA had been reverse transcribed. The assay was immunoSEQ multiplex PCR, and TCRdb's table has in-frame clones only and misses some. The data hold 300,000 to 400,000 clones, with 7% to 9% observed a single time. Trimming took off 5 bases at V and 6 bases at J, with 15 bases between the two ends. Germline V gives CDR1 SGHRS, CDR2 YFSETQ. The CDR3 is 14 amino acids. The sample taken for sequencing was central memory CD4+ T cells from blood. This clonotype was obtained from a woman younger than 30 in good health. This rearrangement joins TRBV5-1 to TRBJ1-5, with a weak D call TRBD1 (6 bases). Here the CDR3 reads CASSPGQRGQPQHF. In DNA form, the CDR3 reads TGCGCCAGCAGTCCTGGACAGCGAGGTCAGCCCCAGCATTTT.